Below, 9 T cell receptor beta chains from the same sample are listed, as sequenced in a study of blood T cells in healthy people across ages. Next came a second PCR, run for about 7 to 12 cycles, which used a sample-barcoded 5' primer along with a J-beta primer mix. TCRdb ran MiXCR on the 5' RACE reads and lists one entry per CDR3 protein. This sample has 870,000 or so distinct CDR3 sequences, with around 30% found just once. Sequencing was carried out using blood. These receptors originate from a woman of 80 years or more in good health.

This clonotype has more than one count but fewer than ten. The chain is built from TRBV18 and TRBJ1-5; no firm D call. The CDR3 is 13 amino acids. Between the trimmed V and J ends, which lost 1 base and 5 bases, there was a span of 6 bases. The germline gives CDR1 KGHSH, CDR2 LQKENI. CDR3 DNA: TGTGCCAGCTCACCACACCCGGATCAGCCCCAGCATTTT. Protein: CASSPHPDQPQHF.

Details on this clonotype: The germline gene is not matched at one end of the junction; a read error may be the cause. For the CDR3, the DNA is TGTGCCTGCAGCTTGAGGAGGGGGGGGGAGACCCAGTACTTC. It is translated as CACSLRRGGETQYF. V gene TRBV7-2 combines with J gene TRBJ2-5; tentative D call: TRBD2 (7 bases). The CDR3 extends over 14 amino acids. From germline, CDR1 is SGHTA and CDR2 FQGNSA.

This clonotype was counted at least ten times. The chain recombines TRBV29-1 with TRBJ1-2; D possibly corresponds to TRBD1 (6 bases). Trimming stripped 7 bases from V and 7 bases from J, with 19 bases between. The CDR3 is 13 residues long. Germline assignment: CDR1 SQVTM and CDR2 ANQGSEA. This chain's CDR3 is CSAGVVGGRGYTF. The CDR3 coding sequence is TGCAGCGCTGGCGTTGTGGGGGGCCGTGGCTACACCTTC.

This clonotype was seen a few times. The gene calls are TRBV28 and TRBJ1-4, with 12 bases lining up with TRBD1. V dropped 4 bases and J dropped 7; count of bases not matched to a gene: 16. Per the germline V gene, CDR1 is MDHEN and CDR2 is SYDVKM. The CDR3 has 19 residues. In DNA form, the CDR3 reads TGTGCCAGCAGTTCGCCTCCGGGACAGGGGGCGGTTTCTGGTGAAAAACTGTTTTTT. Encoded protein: CASSSPPGQGAVSGEKLFF.

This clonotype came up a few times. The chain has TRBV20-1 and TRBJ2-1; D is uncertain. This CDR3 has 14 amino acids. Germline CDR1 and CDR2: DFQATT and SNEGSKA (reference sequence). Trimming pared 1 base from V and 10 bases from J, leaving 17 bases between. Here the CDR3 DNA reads TGCAGTGCTAGAGTTGCAGGTGCCTCCTACGAGCAGTTCTTC. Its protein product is CSARVAGASYEQFF.

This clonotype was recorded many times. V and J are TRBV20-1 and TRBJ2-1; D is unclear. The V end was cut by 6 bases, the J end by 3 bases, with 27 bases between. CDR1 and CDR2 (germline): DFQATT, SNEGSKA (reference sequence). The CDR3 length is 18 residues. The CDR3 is CSALGPQDGNYGYNEQFF. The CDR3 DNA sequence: TGCAGTGCGCTAGGGCCCCAGGATGGTAATTACGGCTACAATGAGCAGTTCTTC.

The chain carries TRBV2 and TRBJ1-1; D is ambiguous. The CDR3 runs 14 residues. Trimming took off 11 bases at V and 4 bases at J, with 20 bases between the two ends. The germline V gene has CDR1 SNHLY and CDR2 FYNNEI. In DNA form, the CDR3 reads TGTGCCGGGTCGACTACGGGGTCGGGCACTGAAGCTTTCTTT. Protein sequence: CAGSTTGSGTEAFF.

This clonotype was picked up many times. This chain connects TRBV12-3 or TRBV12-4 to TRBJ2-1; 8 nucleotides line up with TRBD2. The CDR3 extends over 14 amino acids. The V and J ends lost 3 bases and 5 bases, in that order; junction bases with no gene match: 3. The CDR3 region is CASSFREGNNEQFF. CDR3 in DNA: TGTGCCAGCAGTTTTCGGGAGGGGAACAATGAGCAGTTCTTC.

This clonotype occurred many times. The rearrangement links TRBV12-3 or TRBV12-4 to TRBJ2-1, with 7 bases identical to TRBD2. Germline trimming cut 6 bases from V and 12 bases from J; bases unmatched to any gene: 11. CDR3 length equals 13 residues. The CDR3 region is CASSFGGGLAQFF. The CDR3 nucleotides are TGTGCCAGCAGCTTTGGGGGGGGACTGGCGCAGTTCTTC.